This TCR beta chain was identified in a study of T-cell reconstitution after alpha-beta-depleted transplantation in children. Unique molecular identifiers were incorporated during preparation of the TCRbeta library. TCRdb analysed the PCR reads with MiXCR anew, one entry per CDR3 protein. The sample has about 200,000 distinct CDR3 sequences, 5% to 6.5% seen once. The germline CDR1 and CDR2 sequences are SEHNR and FQNEAQ (reference sequence). The CDR3 consists of 15 residues. V lost 6 bases and J lost 7; bases outside the gene matches: 12. Whole-study results and caveats: Reportedly, roughly two months post-transplant, alpha-beta T cells arose from several hundred expanded graft clones. Fresh T-cell production supplied most of the T-cell counts and diversity seen one year after transplant. There were some patients whose high TCRbeta diversity at day 60 came from surviving recipient T cells and thymic progenitors.

This clonotype came up many times. No antigen is known for it. The TCR originated in a girl less than two years old with combined immunodeficiency, due to receive a stem cell transplant. The specimen comprised PBMCs, sampled before TCRalphabeta/CD19-depleted stem cell transplant. J is TRBJ2-7 and V is TRBV7-9; 10 bases match TRBD2. CDR3 DNA: TGTGCCAGCAGGAAAGGGTCTAGCGGGAGTCATGAGCAGTACTTC. Its protein product is CASRKGSSGSHEQYF.